Sequencing of this T cell receptor (beta chain) was carried out in a study of blood T cell repertoires in COVID-19. In the study overall: Collection of acute and convalescent COVID-19 samples took place in the United States, Italy and Spain. Sample material is recorded as cDNA or gDNA derived from T cells, B-cell-depleted T cells, or PBMCs.

As originally analysed: Amplifying reference gene primers gave estimates of nucleated cell counts. Assay used: immunoSEQ multiplex PCR; TCRdb lists only in-frame clones, some missing. V and J calls and clone size are copied from that table; D and trimming were computed from the DNA. The profile shows roughly 250,000 clones, approximately 90% of them singletons. This clone appeared a single time. Germline CDR1 reads SGHRS; CDR2 reads YFSETQ. With 2 bases clipped from V and 2 bases from J, the junction kept 4 bases outside the gene matches. This CDR3 spans 14 amino acids. The sample consisted of peripheral blood. This rearrangement joins TRBV5-1 to TRBJ2-7, with 7 nucleotides matching TRBD1. This clonotype was sampled from a man aged 60 to 75 who had recovered from COVID-19. CDR3 protein: CASSLRGPTYEQYF. The CDR3 DNA is TGCGCCAGCAGCTTAAGGGGGCCGACCTACGAGCAGTACTTC. Complete variable domain (other parts from reference TRBV5-1 and TRBJ2-7): KAGVTQTPRYLIKTRGQQVTLSCSPISGHRSVSWYQQTPGQGLQFLFEYFSETQRNKGNFPGRFSGRQFSNSRSEMNVSTLELGDSALYLCASSLRGPTYEQYFGPGTRLTVT.